The clone carrying this T cell receptor (beta chain) was seen ten or more times. The data belong to a study of T cells in Graves' hyperthyroidism and ophthalmopathy. TCR beta CDR3 regions were amplified from RNA transcripts. First-round RT-PCR targeting the TCR CDR3 was performed with the HTBI primer set. TCRdb reanalysed the multiplex PCR reads using MiXCR and keeps one entry per CDR3 protein. The sample has roughly 250,000 distinct CDR3 sequences; about a sixth are singletons. V dropped 5 bases and J dropped 2; count of bases not matched to a gene: 7. The CDR3 loop spans 15 amino acids. The germline V gene encodes CDR1 MDHEN and CDR2 SYDVKM.

Sequencing used blood. The receptor comes from a woman under 30 with Graves' ophthalmopathy. The J gene is TRBJ2-7, the V gene TRBV28; 9 bases agree with TRBD2. The CDR3: CASSPQRGAPYEQYF. The CDR3 region has the DNA TGTGCCAGCAGTCCCCAGCGGGGGGCACCCTACGAGCAGTACTTC.